A selection of T cell receptor beta chains follows, all from one sample in a study of lymphopenia after photon versus proton radiotherapy. Assay used: immunoSEQ multiplex PCR; TCRdb lists only in-frame clones, some missing. This table holds about 68,000 clones, under 95% found once. The source was peripheral blood, collected from a patient treated with photon-based radiotherapy. Source of these receptors: a woman between 70 and 85 years old with pancreatic cancer. Each CDR3 is given with its conserved first and last residue. Each record gives: J gene, V gene, CDR3 protein.

J: TRBJ2-5; V: TRBV5-1; CDR3: CASSSTQGQETQYF
J: TRBJ2-7; V: TRBV16; CDR3: CASSQSALAEHYEQYF
J: TRBJ2-7; V: TRBV5-3; CDR3: CARSLPGASTYEQYF
J: TRBJ2-5; V: TRBV5-1; CDR3: CASSLALADQETQYF
J: TRBJ1-1; V: TRBV6-5; CDR3: CASILKGAGEAFF
J: TRBJ2-2; V: TRBV7-2; CDR3: CASSLEAQGSAGELFF
J: TRBJ2-3; V: TRBV4-2; CDR3: CASSQAQFTDTQYF
J: TRBJ1-4; V: TRBV19; CDR3: CASSIFATGAEKLFF
J: TRBJ2-2; V: TRBV19; CDR3: CASSMRGVGTGELFF
J: TRBJ2-7; V: TRBV7-8; CDR3: CASSAWTSGNSYEQYF
J: TRBJ1-4; V: TRBV7-9; CDR3: CASSLQGGTTNEKLFF
J: TRBJ2-1; V: TRBV5-6; CDR3: CASSLVGRIIGDHEQFF